This T cell receptor beta chain emerged from a study of blood T cell repertoires in COVID-19. The CDR3 spans 14 residues. V dropped 0 bases and J dropped 4 bases, with 8 bases sitting between them. Per the germline V gene, CDR1 is KGHSH and CDR2 is LQKENI. In the authors' methods: Researchers report that nucleated cell counts were estimated from reference gene primer amplification. The data were produced by immunoSEQ multiplex PCR, yet TCRdb's version contains in-frame clones alone and is incomplete. D and trimming were read from the DNA, whereas the V and J calls and clone size are those reported in that table. The table shows more than 300,000 clones, with around 88% occurring only once.

The V gene is TRBV18, the J gene TRBJ2-3; no clear D. The TCR sequence derives from a woman between 50 and 59 years old with acute or convalescent COVID-19. The sample taken for sequencing was peripheral blood. The CDR3 region has the DNA TGTGCCAGCTCACCACCTACTTCGGCAGATACGCAGTATTTT. Its translation is CASSPPTSADTQYF.